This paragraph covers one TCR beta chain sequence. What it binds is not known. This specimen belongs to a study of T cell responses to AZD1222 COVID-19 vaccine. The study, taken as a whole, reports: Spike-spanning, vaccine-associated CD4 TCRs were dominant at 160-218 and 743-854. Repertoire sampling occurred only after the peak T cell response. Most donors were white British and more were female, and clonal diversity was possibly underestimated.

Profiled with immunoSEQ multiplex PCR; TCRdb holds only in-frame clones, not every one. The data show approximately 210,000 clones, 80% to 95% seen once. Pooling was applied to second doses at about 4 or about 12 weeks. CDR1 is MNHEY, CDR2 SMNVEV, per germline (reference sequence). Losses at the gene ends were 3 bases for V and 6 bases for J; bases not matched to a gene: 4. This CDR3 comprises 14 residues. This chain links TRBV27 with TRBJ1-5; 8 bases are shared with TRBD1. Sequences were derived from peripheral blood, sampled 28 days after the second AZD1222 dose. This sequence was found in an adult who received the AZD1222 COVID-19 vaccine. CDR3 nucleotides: TGTGCCAGCAGTTTCGGACAGGGCAGTCAGCCCCAGCATTTT. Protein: CASSFGQGSQPQHF.